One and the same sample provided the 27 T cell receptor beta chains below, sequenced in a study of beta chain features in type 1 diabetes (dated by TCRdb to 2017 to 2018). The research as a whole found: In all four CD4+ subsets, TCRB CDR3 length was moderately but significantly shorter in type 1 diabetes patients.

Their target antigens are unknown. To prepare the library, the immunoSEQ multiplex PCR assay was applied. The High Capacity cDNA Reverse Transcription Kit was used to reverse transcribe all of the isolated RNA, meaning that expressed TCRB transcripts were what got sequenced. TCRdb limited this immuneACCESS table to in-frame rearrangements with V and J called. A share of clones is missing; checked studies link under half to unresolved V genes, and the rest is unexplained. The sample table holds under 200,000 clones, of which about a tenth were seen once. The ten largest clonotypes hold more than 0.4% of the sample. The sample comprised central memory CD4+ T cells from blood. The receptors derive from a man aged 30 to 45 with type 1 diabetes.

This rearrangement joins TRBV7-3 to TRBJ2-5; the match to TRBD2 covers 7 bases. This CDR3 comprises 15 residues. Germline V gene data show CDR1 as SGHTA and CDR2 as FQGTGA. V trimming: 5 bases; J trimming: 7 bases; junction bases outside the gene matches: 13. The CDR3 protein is CASSQNRDYWGTQYF. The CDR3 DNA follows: TGTGCCAGCAGCCAAAACCGGGACTATTGGGGGACCCAGTACTTC.

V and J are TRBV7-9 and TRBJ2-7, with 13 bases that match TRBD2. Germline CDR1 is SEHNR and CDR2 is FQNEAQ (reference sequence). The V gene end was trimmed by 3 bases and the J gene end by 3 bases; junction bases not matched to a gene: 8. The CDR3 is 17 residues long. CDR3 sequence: CASSFEGLAGVGYEQYF. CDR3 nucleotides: TGTGCCAGCAGCTTCGAAGGACTAGCGGGAGTTGGCTACGAGCAGTACTTC.

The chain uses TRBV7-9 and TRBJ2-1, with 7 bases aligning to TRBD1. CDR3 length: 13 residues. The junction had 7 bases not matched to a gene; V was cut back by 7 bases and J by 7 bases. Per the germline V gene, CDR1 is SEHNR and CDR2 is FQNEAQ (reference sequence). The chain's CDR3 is CASTLSQGNEQFF. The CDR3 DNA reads TGTGCCAGCACACTTTCACAGGGGAATGAGCAGTTCTTC.

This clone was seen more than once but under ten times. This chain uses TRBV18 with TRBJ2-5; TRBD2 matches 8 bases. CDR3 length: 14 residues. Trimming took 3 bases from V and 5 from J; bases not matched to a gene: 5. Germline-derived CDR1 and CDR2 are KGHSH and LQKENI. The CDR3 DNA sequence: TGTGCCAGCTCACCGGGACTAGTAGATGAGACCCAGTACTTC. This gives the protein CASSPGLVDETQYF.

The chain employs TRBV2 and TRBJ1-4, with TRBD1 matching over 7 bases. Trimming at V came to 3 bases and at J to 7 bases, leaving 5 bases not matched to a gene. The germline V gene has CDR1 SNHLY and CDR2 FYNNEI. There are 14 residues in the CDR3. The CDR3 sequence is CASSDSGGGEKLFF. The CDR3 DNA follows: TGTGCCAGCAGTGATTCAGGGGGTGGTGAAAAACTGTTTTTT.

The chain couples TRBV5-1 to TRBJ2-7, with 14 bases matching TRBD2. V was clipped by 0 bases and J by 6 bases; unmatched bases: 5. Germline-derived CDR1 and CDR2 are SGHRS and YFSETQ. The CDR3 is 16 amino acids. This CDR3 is CASSLVGTSGSSEQYF. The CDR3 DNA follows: TGCGCCAGCAGCTTGGTTGGGACTAGCGGGAGTAGCGAGCAGTACTTC.

Here the CDR3 reads CASSSFGTGSYEQYF. DNA of the CDR3: TGTGCCAGCAGCTCCTTTGGGACAGGGTCCTACGAGCAGTACTTC. The rearrangement uses TRBV7-9 and TRBJ2-7; TRBD1 agrees at 9 bases. The J segment lost 1 base and the V segment lost 4 bases, leaving 5 bases of the junction unmatched. CDR3 length equals 15 residues. Germline lookup yields CDR1 SEHNR and CDR2 FQNEAQ (reference sequence).

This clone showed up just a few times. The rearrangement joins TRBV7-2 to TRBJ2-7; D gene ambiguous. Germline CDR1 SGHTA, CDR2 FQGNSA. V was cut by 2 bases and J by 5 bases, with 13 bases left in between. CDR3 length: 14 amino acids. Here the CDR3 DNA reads TGTGCCAGCAGCTTACGTCGGTCGGTTAACGAGCAGTACTTC. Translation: CASSLRRSVNEQYF.

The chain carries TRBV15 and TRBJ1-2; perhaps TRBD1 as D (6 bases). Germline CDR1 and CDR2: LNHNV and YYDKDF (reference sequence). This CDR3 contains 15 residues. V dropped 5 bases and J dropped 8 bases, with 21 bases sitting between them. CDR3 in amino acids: CATSSQVGAYGGYTF. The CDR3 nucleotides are TGTGCCACCAGCTCTCAGGTGGGGGCGTATGGAGGCTACACCTTC.

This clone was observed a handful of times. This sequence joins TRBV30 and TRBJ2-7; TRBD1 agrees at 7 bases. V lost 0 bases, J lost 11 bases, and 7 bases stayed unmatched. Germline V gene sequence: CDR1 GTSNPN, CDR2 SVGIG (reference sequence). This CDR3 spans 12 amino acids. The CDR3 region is CAWSVGTAQKYF. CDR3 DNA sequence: TGTGCCTGGAGTGTAGGGACAGCCCAAAAGTACTTC.

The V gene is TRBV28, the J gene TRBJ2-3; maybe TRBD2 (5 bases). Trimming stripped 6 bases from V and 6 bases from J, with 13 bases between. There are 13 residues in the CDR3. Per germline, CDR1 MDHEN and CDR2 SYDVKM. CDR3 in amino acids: CASRSPRGDTQYF. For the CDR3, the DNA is TGTGCCAGCAGATCCCCCCGAGGGGATACGCAGTATTTT.

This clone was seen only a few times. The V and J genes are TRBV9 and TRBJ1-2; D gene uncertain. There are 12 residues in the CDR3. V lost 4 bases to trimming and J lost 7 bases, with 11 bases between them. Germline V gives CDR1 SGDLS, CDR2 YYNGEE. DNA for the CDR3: TGTGCCAGCAGCCCTGGAGGGCTTGGCTACACCTTC. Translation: CASSPGGLGYTF. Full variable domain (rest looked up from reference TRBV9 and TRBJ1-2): DSGVTQTPKHLITATGQRVTLRCSPRSGDLSVYWYQQSLDQGLQFLIQYYNGEERAKGNILERFSAQQFPDLHSELNLSSLELGDSALYFCASSPGGLGYTFGSGTRLTVV.

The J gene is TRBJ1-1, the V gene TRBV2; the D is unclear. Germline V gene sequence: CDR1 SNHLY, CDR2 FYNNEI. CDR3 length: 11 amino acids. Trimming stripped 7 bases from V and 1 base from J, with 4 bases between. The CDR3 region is CASMRNTEAFF. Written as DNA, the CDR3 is TGTGCCAGCATGAGGAACACTGAAGCTTTCTTT.

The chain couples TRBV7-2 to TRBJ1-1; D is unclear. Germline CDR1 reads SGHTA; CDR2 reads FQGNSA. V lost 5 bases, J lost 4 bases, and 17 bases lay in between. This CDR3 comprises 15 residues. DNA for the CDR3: TGTGCCAGCAGCCCGGCGGGGAGGGTGGGCACTGAAGCTTTCTTT. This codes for CASSPAGRVGTEAFF. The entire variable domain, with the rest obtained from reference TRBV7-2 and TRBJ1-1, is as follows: GAGVSQSPSNKVTEKGKDVELRCDPISGHTALYWYRQSLGQGLEFLIYFQGNSAPDKSGLPSDRFSAERTGGSVSTLTIQRTQQEDSAVYLCASSPAGRVGTEAFFGQGTRLTVV.

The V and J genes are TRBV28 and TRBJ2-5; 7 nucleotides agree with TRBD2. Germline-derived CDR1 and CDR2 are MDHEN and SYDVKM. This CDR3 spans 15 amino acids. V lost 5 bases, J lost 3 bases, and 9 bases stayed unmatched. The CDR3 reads CASSPPGLNEETQYF. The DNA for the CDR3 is TGTGCCAGCAGTCCCCCGGGACTAAACGAAGAGACCCAGTACTTC.

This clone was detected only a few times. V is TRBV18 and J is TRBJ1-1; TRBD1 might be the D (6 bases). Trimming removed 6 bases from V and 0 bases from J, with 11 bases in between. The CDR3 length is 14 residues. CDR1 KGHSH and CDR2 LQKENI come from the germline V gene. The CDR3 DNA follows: TGTGCCAGCTCGCTACAGGGTTTGAACACTGAAGCTTTCTTT. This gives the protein CASSLQGLNTEAFF.

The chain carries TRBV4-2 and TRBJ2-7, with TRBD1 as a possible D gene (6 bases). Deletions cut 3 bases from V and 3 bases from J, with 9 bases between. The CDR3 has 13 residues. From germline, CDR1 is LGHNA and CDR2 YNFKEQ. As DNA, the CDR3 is TGTGCCAGCAGCCAGGGGGCAGACTACGAGCAGTACTTC. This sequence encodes CASSQGADYEQYF.

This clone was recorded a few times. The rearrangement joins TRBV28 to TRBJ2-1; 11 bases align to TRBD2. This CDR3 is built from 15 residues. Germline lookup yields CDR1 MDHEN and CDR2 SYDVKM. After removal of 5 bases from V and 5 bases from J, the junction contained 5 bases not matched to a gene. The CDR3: CASSIGTSGNNEQFF. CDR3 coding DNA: TGTGCCAGCAGTATCGGGACTAGCGGAAACAATGAGCAGTTCTTC.

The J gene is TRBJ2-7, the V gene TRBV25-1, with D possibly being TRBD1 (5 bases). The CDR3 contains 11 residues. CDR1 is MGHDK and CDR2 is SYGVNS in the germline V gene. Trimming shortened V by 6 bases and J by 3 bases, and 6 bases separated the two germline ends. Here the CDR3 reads CASRQGYEQYF. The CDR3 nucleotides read TGTGCCAGCAGGCAGGGCTACGAGCAGTACTTC.

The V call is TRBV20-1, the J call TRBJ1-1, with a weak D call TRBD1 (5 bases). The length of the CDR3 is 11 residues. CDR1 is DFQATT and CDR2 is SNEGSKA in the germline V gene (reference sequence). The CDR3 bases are TGCAGCTGCGGGACGAACACTGAAGCTTTCTTT. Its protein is CSCGTNTEAFF.

The DNA of the CDR3 is TGTGCCAGCAGTAGACAGGGTCTCGTGACCGGGGAGCTGTTTTTT. Translating gives CASSRQGLVTGELFF. This chain joins TRBV5-6 and TRBJ2-2, with TRBD1 identical over 7 bases. V dropped 5 bases and J dropped 5; count of bases not matched to a gene: 9. Germline-derived CDR1 and CDR2 are SGHDT and YYEEEE. There are 15 residues in the CDR3.

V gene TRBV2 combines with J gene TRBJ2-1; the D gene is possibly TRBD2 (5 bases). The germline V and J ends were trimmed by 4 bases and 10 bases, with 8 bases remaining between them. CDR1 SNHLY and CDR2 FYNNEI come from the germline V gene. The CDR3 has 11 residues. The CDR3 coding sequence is TGTGCCAGCAGTGTACTAGACGAGCAGTTCTTC. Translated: CASSVLDEQFF.

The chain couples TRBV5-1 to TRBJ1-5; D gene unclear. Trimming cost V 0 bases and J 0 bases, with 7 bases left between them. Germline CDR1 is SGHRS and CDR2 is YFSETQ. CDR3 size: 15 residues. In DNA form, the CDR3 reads TGCGCCAGCAGCTTGGGAGGATATAGCAATCAGCCCCAGCATTTT. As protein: CASSLGGYSNQPQHF.

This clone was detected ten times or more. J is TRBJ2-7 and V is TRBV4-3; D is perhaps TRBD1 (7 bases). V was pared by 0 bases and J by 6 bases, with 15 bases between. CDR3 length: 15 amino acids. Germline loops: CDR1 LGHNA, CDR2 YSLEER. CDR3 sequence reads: CASSQEHAGQREQYF. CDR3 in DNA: TGCGCCAGCAGCCAAGAACACGCGGGACAGCGCGAGCAGTACTTC.

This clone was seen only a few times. CDR3 sequence reads: CASSSQGGTEAFF. CDR3 DNA sequence: TGTGCCAGCAGCTCACAGGGTGGCACTGAAGCTTTCTTT. The chain joins TRBV7-2 to TRBJ1-1; a possible D gene is TRBD1 (6 bases). CDR1 and CDR2 from the germline V gene are SGHTA and FQGNSA. CDR3 length: 13 residues. The V gene lost 4 bases and the J gene lost 4 bases, with 10 bases spanning the gap.

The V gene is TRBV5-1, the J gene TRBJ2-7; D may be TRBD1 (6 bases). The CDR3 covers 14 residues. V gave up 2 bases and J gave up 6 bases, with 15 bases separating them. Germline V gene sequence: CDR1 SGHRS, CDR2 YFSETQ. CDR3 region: CASSFQQGSGEQYF. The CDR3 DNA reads TGCGCCAGCAGCTTTCAACAGGGATCAGGCGAGCAGTACTTC.

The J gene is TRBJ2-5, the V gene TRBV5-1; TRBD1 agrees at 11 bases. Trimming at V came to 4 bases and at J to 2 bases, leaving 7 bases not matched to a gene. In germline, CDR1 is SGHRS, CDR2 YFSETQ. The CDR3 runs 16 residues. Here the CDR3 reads CASSNGDRGKQETQYF. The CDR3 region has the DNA TGCGCCAGCAGCAACGGGGACAGGGGGAAACAAGAGACCCAGTACTTC.